The present TCR beta chain was sequenced within a study of response to subunit inactivated influenza vaccine. Study results and caveats: There was a suggestion from the authors that each seasonal influenza vaccination recruits few new T cells.

The length of the CDR3 is 15 residues. V shed 3 bases and J 4 bases; nucleotides not matched to a gene: 6. The germline V gene encodes CDR1 MDHEN and CDR2 SYDVKM. This clonotype was observed a handful of times. Its antigen is unidentified. In TCRdb, the RT-PCR reads were re-called with MiXCR into one record per CDR3 protein. The sample lists more than 450,000 distinct CDR3 sequences, about 12% occurring once. This material consisted of PBMCs from blood, taken on the day of vaccination. The receptor was isolated from a man over 45 who received an inactivated influenza vaccine. The rearrangement links TRBV28 to TRBJ1-5; 7 bases map to TRBD1. CDR3 sequence: CASSFRTGVNQPQHF. The CDR3 region has the DNA TGTGCCAGCAGTTTCCGGACAGGAGTTAATCAGCCCCAGCATTTT.